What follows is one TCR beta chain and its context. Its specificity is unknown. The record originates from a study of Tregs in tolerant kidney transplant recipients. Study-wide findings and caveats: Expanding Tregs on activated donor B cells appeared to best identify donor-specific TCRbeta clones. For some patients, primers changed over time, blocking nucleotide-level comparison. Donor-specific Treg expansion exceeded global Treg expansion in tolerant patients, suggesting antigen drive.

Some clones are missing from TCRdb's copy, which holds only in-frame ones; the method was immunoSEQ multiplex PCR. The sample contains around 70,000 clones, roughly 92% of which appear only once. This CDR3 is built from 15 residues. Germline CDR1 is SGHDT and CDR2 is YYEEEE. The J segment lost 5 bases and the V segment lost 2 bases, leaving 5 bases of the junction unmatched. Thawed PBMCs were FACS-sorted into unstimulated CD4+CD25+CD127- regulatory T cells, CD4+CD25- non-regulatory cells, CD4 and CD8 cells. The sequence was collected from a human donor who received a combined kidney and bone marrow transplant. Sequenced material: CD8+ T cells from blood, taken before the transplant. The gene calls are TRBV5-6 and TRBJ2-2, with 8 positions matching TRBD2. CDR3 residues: CASSFLTSGTGELFF. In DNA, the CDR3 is TGTGCCAGCAGCTTTTTAACTAGCGGAACCGGGGAGCTGTTTTTT.